Detailed here is one T cell receptor (beta chain). Antigen unknown. The data originate from a study of T cell repertoires in cytomegalovirus infection. As for the study in general: Public TCR beta signatures marked donors with CMV infection and the matching HLA.

In TCRdb, the reads were re-called with MiXCR into one record per CDR3 protein. This sample carries a few hundred thousand distinct CDR3 sequences, almost 40% of them seen once, and the ten largest clones take around 48%. The CDR3 runs 14 residues. Germline V gene sequence: CDR1 SGHDT, CDR2 YYEEEE. V lost 4 bases and J 4 bases, leaving 14 bases between the germline ends. The sequence derives from a human donor in good health (CMV status not recorded). Some clones in this sample may be carry-over from other donors' samples. The chain employs TRBV5-6 and TRBJ1-1; D remains ambiguous. The source material was cultured PBMCs, sampled from culture after CMV antigen stimulation. This CDR3 reads CASSRDRTLTEAFF. The CDR3 DNA is TGTGCCAGCAGCCGCGACCGGACGCTCACTGAAGCTTTCTTT.